This T cell receptor beta chain was identified during a study of response to subunit inactivated influenza vaccine. Findings and caveats of the study: After each seasonal influenza vaccination, few new T cells are recruited, the authors suggested.

As regards this clonotype: Its antigen remains unknown.

TCRdb recomputed calls from the RT-PCR reads with MiXCR, one row per CDR3 protein. In the table there are 650,000 to 850,000 distinct CDR3 sequences, 11% to 15% of which are singletons. CDR3 length equals 16 residues. The germline CDR1 and CDR2 sequences are MNHEY and SVGEGT. With 2 bases clipped from V and 6 bases from J, the junction kept 9 bases outside the gene matches. The rearrangement uses TRBV6-2 or TRBV6-3 and TRBJ2-3; 9 nucleotides align to TRBD2. The clonotype was recovered from a man aged 45 to 65 who received an inactivated influenza vaccine. The sequencing here drew on PBMCs from blood, taken approximately 15 days before vaccination. CDR3 in amino acids: CASSYPAGGPWDTQYF. In DNA, the CDR3 is TGTGCCAGCAGTTACCCCGCGGGGGGGCCCTGGGATACGCAGTATTTT.